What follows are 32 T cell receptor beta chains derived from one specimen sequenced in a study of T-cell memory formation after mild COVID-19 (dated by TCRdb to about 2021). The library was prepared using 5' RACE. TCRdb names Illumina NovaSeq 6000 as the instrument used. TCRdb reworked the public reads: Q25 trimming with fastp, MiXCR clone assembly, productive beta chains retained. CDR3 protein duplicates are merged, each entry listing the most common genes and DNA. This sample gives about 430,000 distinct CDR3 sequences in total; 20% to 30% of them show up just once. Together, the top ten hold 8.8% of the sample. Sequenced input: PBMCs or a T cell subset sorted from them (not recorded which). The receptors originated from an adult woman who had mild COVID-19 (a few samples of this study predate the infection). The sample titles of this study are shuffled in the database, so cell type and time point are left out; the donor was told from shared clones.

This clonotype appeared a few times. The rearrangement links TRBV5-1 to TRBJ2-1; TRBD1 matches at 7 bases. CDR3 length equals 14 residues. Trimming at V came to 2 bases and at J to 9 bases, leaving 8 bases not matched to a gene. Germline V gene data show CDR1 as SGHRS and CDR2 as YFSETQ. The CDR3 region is CASSFTQGVGEQFF. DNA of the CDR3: TGCGCCAGCAGCTTTACTCAGGGGGTTGGTGAGCAGTTCTTC. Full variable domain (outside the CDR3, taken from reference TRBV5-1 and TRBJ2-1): KAGVTQTPRYLIKTRGQQVTLSCSPISGHRSVSWYQQTPGQGLQFLFEYFSETQRNKGNFPGRFSGRQFSNSRSEMNVSTLELGDSALYLCASSFTQGVGEQFFGPGTRLTVL.

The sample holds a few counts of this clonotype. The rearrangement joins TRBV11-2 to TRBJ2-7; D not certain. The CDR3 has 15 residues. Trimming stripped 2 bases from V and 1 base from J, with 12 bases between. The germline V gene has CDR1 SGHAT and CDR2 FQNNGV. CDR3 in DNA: TGTGCCAGCAGCTTATCCCCCGACACATCCTACGAGCAGTACTTC. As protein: CASSLSPDTSYEQYF.

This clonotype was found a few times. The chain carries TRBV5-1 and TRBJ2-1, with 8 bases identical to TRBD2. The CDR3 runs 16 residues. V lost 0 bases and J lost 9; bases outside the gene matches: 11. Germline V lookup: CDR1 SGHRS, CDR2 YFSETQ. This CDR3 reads CASSLERGGGVGEQFF. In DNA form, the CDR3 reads TGCGCCAGCAGCTTGGAACGGGGGGGCGGAGTCGGTGAGCAGTTCTTC.

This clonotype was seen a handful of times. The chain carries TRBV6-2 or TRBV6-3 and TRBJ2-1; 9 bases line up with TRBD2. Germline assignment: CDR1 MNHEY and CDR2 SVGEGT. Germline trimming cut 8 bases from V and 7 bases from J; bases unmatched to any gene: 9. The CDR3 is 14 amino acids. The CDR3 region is CASVLSGSRNEQFF. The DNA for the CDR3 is TGTGCCAGCGTACTTAGCGGGAGTCGGAATGAGCAGTTCTTC.

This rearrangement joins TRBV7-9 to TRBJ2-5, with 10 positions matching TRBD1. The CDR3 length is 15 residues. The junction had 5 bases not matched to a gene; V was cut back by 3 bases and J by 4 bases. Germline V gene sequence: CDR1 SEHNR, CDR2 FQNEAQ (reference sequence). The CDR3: CASSFWTGGGETQYF. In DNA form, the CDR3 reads TGTGCCAGCAGCTTCTGGACAGGGGGTGGAGAGACCCAGTACTTC.

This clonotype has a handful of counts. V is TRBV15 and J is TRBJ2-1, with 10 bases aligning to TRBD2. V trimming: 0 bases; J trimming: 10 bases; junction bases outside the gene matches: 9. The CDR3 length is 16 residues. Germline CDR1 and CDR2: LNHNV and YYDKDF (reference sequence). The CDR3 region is CATSREASGRSGEQFF. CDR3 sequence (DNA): TGTGCCACCAGCAGAGAAGCTAGCGGGAGATCTGGGGAGCAGTTCTTC.

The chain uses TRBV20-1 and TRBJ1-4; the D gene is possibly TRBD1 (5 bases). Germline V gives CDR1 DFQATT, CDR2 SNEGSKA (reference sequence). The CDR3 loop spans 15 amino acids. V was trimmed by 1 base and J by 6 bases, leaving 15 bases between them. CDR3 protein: CSARGGWGNYEKLFF. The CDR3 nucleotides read TGCAGTGCTAGAGGGGGTTGGGGGAATTATGAAAAACTGTTTTTT.

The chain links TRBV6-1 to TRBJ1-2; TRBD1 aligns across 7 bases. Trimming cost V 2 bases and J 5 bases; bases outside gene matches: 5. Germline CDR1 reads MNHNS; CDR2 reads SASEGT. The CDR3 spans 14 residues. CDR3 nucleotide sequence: TGTGCCAGCAGTGAATTCGACAGGGCTTATGGCTACACCTTC. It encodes CASSEFDRAYGYTF.

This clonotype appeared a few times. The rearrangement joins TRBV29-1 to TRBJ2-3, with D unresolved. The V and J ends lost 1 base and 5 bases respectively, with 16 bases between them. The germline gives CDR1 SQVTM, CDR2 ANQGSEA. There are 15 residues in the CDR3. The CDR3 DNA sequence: TGCAGCGTTGAAGGGGCGGATTTAGGACGAGATACGCAGTATTTT. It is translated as CSVEGADLGRDTQYF.

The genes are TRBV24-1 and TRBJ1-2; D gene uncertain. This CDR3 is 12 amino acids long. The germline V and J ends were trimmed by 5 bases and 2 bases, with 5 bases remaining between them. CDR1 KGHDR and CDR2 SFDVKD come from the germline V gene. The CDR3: CATSVQNYGYTF. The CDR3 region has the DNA TGTGCCACCAGTGTACAAAACTATGGCTACACCTTC.

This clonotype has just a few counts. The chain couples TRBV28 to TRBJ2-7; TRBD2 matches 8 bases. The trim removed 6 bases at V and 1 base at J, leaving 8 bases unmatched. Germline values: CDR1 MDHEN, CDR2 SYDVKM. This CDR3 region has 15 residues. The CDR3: CASSNSGKTSYEQYF. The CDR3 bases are TGTGCCAGCAGCAATAGCGGGAAAACGTCCTACGAGCAGTACTTC.

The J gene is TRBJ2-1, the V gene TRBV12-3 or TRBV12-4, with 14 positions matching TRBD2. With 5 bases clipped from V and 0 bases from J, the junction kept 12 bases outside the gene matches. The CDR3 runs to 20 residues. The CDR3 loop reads CASSPGAGLAGADSYNEQFF. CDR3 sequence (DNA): TGTGCCAGCAGTCCTGGGGCGGGACTAGCGGGGGCCGACTCCTACAATGAGCAGTTCTTC.

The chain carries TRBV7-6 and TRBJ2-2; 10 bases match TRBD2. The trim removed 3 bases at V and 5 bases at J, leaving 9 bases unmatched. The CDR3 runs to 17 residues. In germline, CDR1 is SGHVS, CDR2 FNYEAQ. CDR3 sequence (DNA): TGTGCCAGCAGCTTCACTTTAGCGGGGGGCCGAACCGGGGAGCTGTTTTTT. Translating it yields CASSFTLAGGRTGELFF.

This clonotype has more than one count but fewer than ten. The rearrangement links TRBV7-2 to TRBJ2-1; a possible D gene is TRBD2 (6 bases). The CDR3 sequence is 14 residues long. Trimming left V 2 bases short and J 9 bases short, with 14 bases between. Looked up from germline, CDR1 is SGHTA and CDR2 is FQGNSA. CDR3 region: CASSLSSGGGEQFF. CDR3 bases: TGTGCCAGCAGCTTATCATCCGGGGGAGGTGAGCAGTTCTTC.

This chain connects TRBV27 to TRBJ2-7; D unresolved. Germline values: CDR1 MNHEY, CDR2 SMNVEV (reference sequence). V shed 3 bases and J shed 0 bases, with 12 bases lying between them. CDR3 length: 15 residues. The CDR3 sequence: CASSLALASSYEQYF. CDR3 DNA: TGTGCCAGCAGTTTGGCGCTCGCAAGCTCCTACGAGCAGTACTTC.

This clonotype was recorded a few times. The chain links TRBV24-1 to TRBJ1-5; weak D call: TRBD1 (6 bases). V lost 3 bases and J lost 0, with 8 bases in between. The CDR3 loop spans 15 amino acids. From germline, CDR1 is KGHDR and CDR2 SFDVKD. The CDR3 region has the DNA TGTGCCACCAGTGATACCAGGGGTAGCAATCAGCCCCAGCATTTT. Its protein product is CATSDTRGSNQPQHF.

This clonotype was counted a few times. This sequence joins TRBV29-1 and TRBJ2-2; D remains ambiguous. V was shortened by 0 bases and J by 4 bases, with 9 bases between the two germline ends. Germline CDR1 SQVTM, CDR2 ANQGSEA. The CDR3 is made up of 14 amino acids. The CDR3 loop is CSVEDEKVTGELFF. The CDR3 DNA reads TGCAGCGTTGAAGACGAGAAGGTCACCGGGGAGCTGTTTTTT.

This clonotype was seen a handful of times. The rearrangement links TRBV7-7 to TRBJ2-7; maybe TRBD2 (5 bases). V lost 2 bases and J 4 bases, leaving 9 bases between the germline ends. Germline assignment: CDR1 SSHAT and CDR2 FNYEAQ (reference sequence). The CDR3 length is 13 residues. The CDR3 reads CASSLSRDYEQYF. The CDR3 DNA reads TGTGCCAGCAGCTTAAGTCGGGATTACGAGCAGTACTTC.

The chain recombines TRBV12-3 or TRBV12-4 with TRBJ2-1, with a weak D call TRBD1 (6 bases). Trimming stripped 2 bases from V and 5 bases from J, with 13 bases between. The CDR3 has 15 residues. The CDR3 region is CASSLSGQFDNEQFF. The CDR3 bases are TGTGCCAGCAGTTTAAGTGGACAGTTCGACAATGAGCAGTTCTTC.

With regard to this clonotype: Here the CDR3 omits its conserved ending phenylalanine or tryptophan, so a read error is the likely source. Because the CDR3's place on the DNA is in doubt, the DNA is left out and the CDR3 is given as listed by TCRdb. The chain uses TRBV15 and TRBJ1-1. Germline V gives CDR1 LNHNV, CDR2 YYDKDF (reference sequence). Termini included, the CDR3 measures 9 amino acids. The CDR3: CATSRSGPA.

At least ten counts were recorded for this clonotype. CDR3 sequence (DNA): TGTGCCAGCTCAGTACAGGGGGCGCTTCAAAATGAAGCTTTCTTT. It yields the protein CASSVQGALQNEAFF. The V gene is TRBV18, the J gene TRBJ1-1, with 9 bases matching TRBD1. The junction had 11 bases not matched to a gene; V was cut back by 5 bases and J by 7 bases. This CDR3 is 15 amino acids long. Germline assignment: CDR1 KGHSH and CDR2 LQKENI.

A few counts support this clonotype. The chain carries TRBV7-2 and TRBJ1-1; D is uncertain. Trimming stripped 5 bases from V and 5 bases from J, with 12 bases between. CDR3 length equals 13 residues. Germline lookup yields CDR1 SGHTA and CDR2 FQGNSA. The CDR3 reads CASSIPGETEAFF. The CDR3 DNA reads TGTGCCAGCAGCATCCCCGGCGAAACTGAAGCTTTCTTT.

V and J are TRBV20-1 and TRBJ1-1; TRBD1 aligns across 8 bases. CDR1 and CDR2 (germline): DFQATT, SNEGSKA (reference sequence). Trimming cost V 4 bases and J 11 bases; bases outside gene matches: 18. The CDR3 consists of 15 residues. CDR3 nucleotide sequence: TGCAGTGCTATACTCGACGACAGGGGACCACTCTGGGCTTTCTTT. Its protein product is CSAILDDRGPLWAFF.

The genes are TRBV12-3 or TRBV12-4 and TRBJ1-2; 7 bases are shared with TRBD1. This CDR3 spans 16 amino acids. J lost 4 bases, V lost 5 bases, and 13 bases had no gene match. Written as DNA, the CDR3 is TGTGCCAGCAGTCCCTACCGACAGGGCACCGCCTATGGCTACACCTTC. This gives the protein CASSPYRQGTAYGYTF.

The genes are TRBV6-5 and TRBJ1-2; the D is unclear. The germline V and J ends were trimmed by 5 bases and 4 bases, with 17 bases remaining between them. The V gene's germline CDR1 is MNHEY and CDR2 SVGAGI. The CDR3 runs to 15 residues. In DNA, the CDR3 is TGTGCCAGCAGTACCCAGGACCGAATCGGCTATGGCTACACCTTC. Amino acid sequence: CASSTQDRIGYGYTF.

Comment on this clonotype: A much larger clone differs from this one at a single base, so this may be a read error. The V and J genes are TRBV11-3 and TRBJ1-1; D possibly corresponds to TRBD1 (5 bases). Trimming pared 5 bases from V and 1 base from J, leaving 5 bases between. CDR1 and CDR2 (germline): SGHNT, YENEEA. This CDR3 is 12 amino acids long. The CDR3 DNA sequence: TGTGCCAGCAGCGGGGCGAACACTGAAGCTTTCTTT. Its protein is CASSGANTEAFF.

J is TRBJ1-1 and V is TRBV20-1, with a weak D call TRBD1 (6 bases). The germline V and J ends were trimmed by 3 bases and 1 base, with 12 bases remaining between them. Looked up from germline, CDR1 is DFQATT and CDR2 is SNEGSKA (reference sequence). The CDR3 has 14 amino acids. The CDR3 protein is CSASEGVWNTEAFF. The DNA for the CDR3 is TGCAGTGCTAGTGAGGGGGTTTGGAACACTGAAGCTTTCTTT.

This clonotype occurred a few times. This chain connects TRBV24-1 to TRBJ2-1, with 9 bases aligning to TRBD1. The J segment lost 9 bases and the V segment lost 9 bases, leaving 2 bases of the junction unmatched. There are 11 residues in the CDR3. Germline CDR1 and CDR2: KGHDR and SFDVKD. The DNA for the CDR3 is TGTGCCACCCGGGACAGGGCTGAGCAGTTCTTC. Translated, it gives CATRDRAEQFF.

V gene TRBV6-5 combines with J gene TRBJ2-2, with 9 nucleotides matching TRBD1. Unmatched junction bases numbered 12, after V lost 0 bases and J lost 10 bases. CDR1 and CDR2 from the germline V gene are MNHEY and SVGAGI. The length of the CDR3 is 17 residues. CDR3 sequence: CASSYSEQGARTMELFF. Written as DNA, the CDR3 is TGTGCCAGCAGTTACTCCGAACAGGGGGCACGTACGATGGAGCTGTTTTTT.

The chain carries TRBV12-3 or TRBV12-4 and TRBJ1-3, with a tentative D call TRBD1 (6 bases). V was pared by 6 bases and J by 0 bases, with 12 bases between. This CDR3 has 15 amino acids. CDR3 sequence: CASREQGNSGNTIYF. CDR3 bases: TGTGCCAGCAGGGAACAGGGCAACTCTGGAAACACCATATATTTT.

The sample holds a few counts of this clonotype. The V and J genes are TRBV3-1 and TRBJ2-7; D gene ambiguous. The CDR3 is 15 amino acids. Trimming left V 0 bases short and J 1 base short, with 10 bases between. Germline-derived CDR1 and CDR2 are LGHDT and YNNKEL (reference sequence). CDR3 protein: CASSQERKGSYEQYF. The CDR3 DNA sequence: TGTGCCAGCAGCCAAGAGCGCAAAGGGTCCTACGAGCAGTACTTC.

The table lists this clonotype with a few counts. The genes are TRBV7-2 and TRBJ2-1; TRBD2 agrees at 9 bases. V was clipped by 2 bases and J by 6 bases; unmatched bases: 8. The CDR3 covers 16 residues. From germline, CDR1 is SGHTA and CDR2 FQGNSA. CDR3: CASSLSVASGVNEQFF. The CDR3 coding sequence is TGTGCCAGCAGCTTAAGTGTTGCTAGCGGGGTCAATGAGCAGTTCTTC.